A single sample gave rise to the 20 T cell receptor beta chains below, sequenced in a study of CD8 T cells in Susac syndrome. Reverse transcription of 0.5 to 1 ug RNA was performed with random hexamers. Via MiXCR, TCRdb re-called the immunoSEQ multiplex PCR reads, giving one row per CDR3 protein. The sample holds about 180,000 distinct CDR3 sequences; about 94% are singletons and the top ten take 0.093%. The material sequenced was CD4+ T cells from PBMCs. The receptors here all came from a human donor with multiple sclerosis.

This sequence joins TRBV7-3 and TRBJ1-5, with a possible D match to TRBD1 (5 bases). Between the trimmed V and J ends, which lost 4 bases and 6 bases, there was a span of 13 bases. CDR3 size: 14 residues. CDR1 SGHTA and CDR2 FQGTGA come from the germline V gene. CDR3 nucleotide sequence: TGTGCCAGCAGCTCCCAGGGAGTAGGTCAGCCCCAGCATTTT. It is translated as CASSSQGVGQPQHF.

The chain joins TRBV20-1 to TRBJ2-5, with D possibly matching TRBD1 (6 bases). The CDR3 is 13 amino acids. With 5 bases removed from V and 0 bases from J, the gap between germline ends came to 10 bases. Germline values: CDR1 DFQATT, CDR2 SNEGSKA (reference sequence). In DNA form, the CDR3 reads TGCAGTGCTCTAAGGGACAACCAAGAGACCCAGTACTTC. As protein: CSALRDNQETQYF.

The V call is TRBV9, the J call TRBJ1-1; possible D gene TRBD1, 6 bases. Germline CDR1 SGDLS, CDR2 YYNGEE. The CDR3 covers 13 residues. V lost 0 bases and J lost 11, with 14 bases in between. CDR3: CASSVVGGDGAFF. DNA of the CDR3: TGTGCCAGCAGCGTAGTGGGGGGCGATGGCGCTTTCTTT.

The rearrangement uses TRBV7-9 and TRBJ1-3; the match to TRBD1 covers 7 bases. The V and J ends lost 6 bases and 0 bases, in that order; junction bases with no gene match: 14. This CDR3 has 18 residues. Germline CDR1 reads SEHNR; CDR2 reads FQNEAQ (reference sequence). The DNA of the CDR3 is TGTGCCAGCAGTCCACTCCCCGGACAGGAAAACTCTGGAAACACCATATATTTT. Translating gives CASSPLPGQENSGNTIYF.

The V and J genes are TRBV27 and TRBJ1-1; D is ambiguous. This CDR3 is built from 13 residues. Germline lookup yields CDR1 MNHEY and CDR2 SMNVEV (reference sequence). The germline V and J ends were trimmed by 4 bases and 3 bases, with 9 bases remaining between them. The CDR3 reads CASSSVRYTEAFF. The CDR3 region has the DNA TGTGCCAGCAGTTCGGTCAGGTACACTGAAGCTTTCTTT.

The chain joins TRBV5-6 to TRBJ1-1; D ambiguous. Germline V gene data show CDR1 as SGHDT and CDR2 as YYEEEE. This CDR3 has 13 amino acids. V dropped 2 bases and J dropped 8 bases, with 13 bases sitting between them. In DNA form, the CDR3 reads TGTGCCAGCAGCTTTGGTCGGGAGGAGGAAGCTTTCTTT. It encodes CASSFGREEEAFF.

The rearrangement links TRBV29-1 to TRBJ2-1; possibly TRBD2 for D (6 bases). This CDR3 contains 13 residues. Germline-derived CDR1 and CDR2 are SQVTM and ANQGSEA. V gave up 4 bases and J gave up 10 bases, with 17 bases separating them. As DNA, the CDR3 is TGCAGCGTTGGGGCGGGGAGGTCCCGGGAGCAGTTCTTC. It encodes CSVGAGRSREQFF.

The chain is built from TRBV6-2 or TRBV6-3 and TRBJ2-5; 11 bases map to TRBD2. J lost 4 bases, V lost 5 bases, and 9 bases had no gene match. There are 16 residues in the CDR3. The V gene's germline CDR1 is MNHEY and CDR2 SVGEGT. DNA of the CDR3: TGTGCCAGCAGTCTACGAGTTAGCGGGGGGGTAGAGACCCAGTACTTC. It yields the protein CASSLRVSGGVETQYF.

This rearrangement joins TRBV30 to TRBJ2-3; no reliable D call. Trimming shortened V by 0 bases and J by 5 bases, and 3 bases separated the two germline ends. CDR1 and CDR2 (germline): GTSNPN, SVGIG (reference sequence). The CDR3 spans 11 residues. Here the CDR3 reads CAWSVLDTQYF. The CDR3 bases are TGTGCCTGGAGTGTCTTAGATACGCAGTATTTT.

The chain links TRBV18 to TRBJ1-1; tentatively, D is TRBD1 (5 bases). The CDR3 is 15 amino acids. With 5 bases removed from V and 3 bases from J, the gap between germline ends came to 16 bases. Germline CDR1 is KGHSH and CDR2 is LQKENI. The CDR3 sequence is CASSRRGDRYTEAFF. The CDR3 coding sequence is TGTGCCAGCTCAAGGAGGGGCGATAGGTACACTGAAGCTTTCTTT.

V gene TRBV27 combines with J gene TRBJ1-1, with D maybe TRBD1 (6 bases). The germline V gene encodes CDR1 MNHEY and CDR2 SMNVEV (reference sequence). Trimming cost V 2 bases and J 1 base, with 8 bases left between them. The CDR3 spans 14 residues. The CDR3 sequence: CASSLNRENTEAFF. CDR3 sequence (DNA): TGTGCCAGCAGTTTAAACAGGGAGAACACTGAAGCTTTCTTT.

The chain uses TRBV15 and TRBJ2-3; 11 positions match TRBD2. Germline CDR1 is LNHNV and CDR2 is YYDKDF (reference sequence). The CDR3 loop spans 12 amino acids. Trimming removed 1 base from V and 14 bases from J; junction bases left unmatched: 2. The CDR3 loop reads CATSRASGGRYF. In nucleotides, the CDR3 is TGTGCCACCAGCAGAGCTAGCGGGGGGCGGTATTTT.

This sequence joins TRBV28 and TRBJ1-5; D may be TRBD1 (5 bases). The germline gives CDR1 MDHEN, CDR2 SYDVKM. CDR3 size: 14 residues. Trimming removed 6 bases at V and 6 bases at J, with 15 bases between. CDR3 loop: CASRQKGSAQPQHF. The CDR3 DNA sequence: TGTGCCAGCAGACAAAAGGGGTCGGCTCAGCCCCAGCATTTT.

The V and J genes are TRBV7-8 and TRBJ2-2; D unresolved. Germline V gene data show CDR1 as SGHVS and CDR2 as FQNEAQ. V was pared by 4 bases and J by 3 bases, with 6 bases between. The CDR3 consists of 13 residues. As DNA, the CDR3 is TGTGCCAGCAGCTCGGATGACACCGGGGAGCTGTTTTTT. Protein: CASSSDDTGELFF.

CDR3 bases: TGTGCCAGCAGTTACGGGACTGCAGAGACCCAGTACTTC. This translates into CASSYGTAETQYF. The rearrangement uses TRBV6-2 or TRBV6-3 and TRBJ2-5; maybe TRBD2 (6 bases). This CDR3 region has 13 residues. Germline V gene lookup returns CDR1 MNHEY and CDR2 SVGEGT. Trimming stripped 2 bases from V and 4 bases from J, with 8 bases between.

The chain carries TRBV30 and TRBJ2-7; 12 bases fit TRBD2. Germline V lookup: CDR1 GTSNPN, CDR2 SVGIG (reference sequence). After removal of 3 bases from V and 7 bases from J, the junction contained 13 bases not matched to a gene. The CDR3 spans 16 residues. The CDR3 sequence is CAWSGGHLAGGVEQYF. The CDR3 DNA sequence: TGTGCCTGGAGCGGCGGACATCTAGCGGGGGGGGTTGAGCAGTACTTC.

The chain carries TRBV19 and TRBJ2-2; D not resolved. Germline CDR1 is LNHDA and CDR2 is SQIVND (reference sequence). The CDR3 totals 14 residues. V lost 3 bases and J 6 bases, leaving 11 bases between the germline ends. In nucleotides, the CDR3 is TGTGCCAGTAGTATTAGGCTCCTTCCCGGGGAGCTGTTTTTT. It is translated as CASSIRLLPGELFF.

This chain connects TRBV20-1 to TRBJ1-1, with unresolved D. CDR1 DFQATT and CDR2 SNEGSKA come from the germline V gene (reference sequence). The CDR3 sequence is 14 residues long. Trimming shortened V by 0 bases and J by 0 bases, and 8 bases separated the two germline ends. CDR3 protein: CSARDKGMNTEAFF. CDR3 sequence (DNA): TGCAGTGCTAGAGATAAGGGAATGAACACTGAAGCTTTCTTT.

This sequence joins TRBV9 and TRBJ2-5; D uncertain. Germline V CDR1 and CDR2: SGDLS, YYNGEE. Trimming left V 5 bases short and J 3 bases short, with 11 bases between. This CDR3 is built from 13 residues. CDR3 loop: CASSKVLEETQYF. The CDR3 DNA is TGTGCCAGCAGTAAAGTGTTGGAAGAGACCCAGTACTTC.

The chain has TRBV20-1 and TRBJ2-5; TRBD1 agrees at 10 bases. Losses at the gene ends were 5 bases for V and 5 bases for J; bases not matched to a gene: 8. Germline V gene sequence: CDR1 DFQATT, CDR2 SNEGSKA (reference sequence). The CDR3 is 14 amino acids. The CDR3 DNA sequence: TGCAGTGCTTTTCGGACAGGGGGTTACGAGACCCAGTACTTC. This translates into CSAFRTGGYETQYF.